This is a list of T cell receptor beta chains from one sample in a study of PD-L1 blockade in urothelial cancer. Data came from immunoSEQ multiplex PCR; TCRdb stores just in-frame clones and leaves some out. The table records roughly 25,000 clones, more than 70% of them present only once. Source: PBMCs, taken around atezolizumab (anti-PD-L1) treatment. The receptors here all came from a man in his 70s with urothelial cancer. Both conserved end residues are part of each CDR3. The order of the fields is clone size, D gene, J gene, V gene, CDR3 protein, CDR3 DNA. D genes are given only for firm matches. The listing skips clone size in some rows; elsewhere it reads once, few, many or a size class.

abundance: -
d_gene: TRBD2
j_gene: TRBJ2-7
v_gene: TRBV7-6
CDR3aa: CASSLGAGVQNEQYF
CDR3nt: TGTGCCAGCAGCTTAGGAGCGGGAGTCCAGAACGAGCAGTACTTC

abundance: few
d_gene: -
j_gene: TRBJ2-7
v_gene: TRBV11-3
CDR3aa: CASSLAGQISYEQYF
CDR3nt: TGTGCCAGCAGCTTAGCCGGACAGATCTCCTACGAGCAGTACTTC

abundance: -
d_gene: TRBD1
j_gene: TRBJ1-2
v_gene: TRBV19
CDR3aa: CASRSGQGGISYGYTF
CDR3nt: TGTGCCAGTAGATCCGGACAGGGAGGAATCAGCTATGGCTACACCTTC

abundance: -
d_gene: -
j_gene: TRBJ1-5
v_gene: TRBV18
CDR3aa: CASSLTRGNQPQHF
CDR3nt: TGTGCCAGCTCACTCACGAGGGGGAATCAGCCCCAGCATTTT

abundance: -
d_gene: -
j_gene: TRBJ2-5
v_gene: TRBV7-9
CDR3aa: CASSLTAGTQYF
CDR3nt: TGTGCCAGCAGCCTGACTGCGGGGACCCAGTACTTC

abundance: -
d_gene: -
j_gene: TRBJ2-7
v_gene: TRBV25-1
CDR3aa: CASSGQERIYEQYF
CDR3nt: TGTGCCAGCAGTGGACAGGAACGAATCTACGAGCAGTACTTC

abundance: once
d_gene: TRBD1
j_gene: TRBJ2-1
v_gene: TRBV28
CDR3aa: CASSSQTTGFGDEQFF
CDR3nt: TGTGCCAGCAGTTCCCAAACGACAGGGTTTGGGGATGAGCAGTTCTTC

abundance: -
d_gene: TRBD2
j_gene: TRBJ2-1
v_gene: TRBV11-2
CDR3aa: CASSVTSGSYNEQFF
CDR3nt: TGTGCCAGCAGCGTGACTAGCGGATCCTACAATGAGCAGTTCTTC

abundance: -
d_gene: TRBD1
j_gene: TRBJ1-2
v_gene: TRBV2
CDR3aa: CASRGTGSGGYTF
CDR3nt: TGTGCCAGCAGGGGGACAGGGAGCGGTGGCTACACCTTC

abundance: -
d_gene: -
j_gene: TRBJ1-2
v_gene: TRBV7-3
CDR3aa: CASTKRRGESYDYGYTF
CDR3nt: TGTGCCAGCACCAAAAGGCGGGGAGAGAGCTACGACTATGGCTACACCTTC

abundance: -
d_gene: -
j_gene: TRBJ2-7
v_gene: TRBV9
CDR3aa: CASSVSPGAYEQYF
CDR3nt: TGTGCCAGCAGCGTATCCCCAGGGGCCTACGAGCAGTACTTC

abundance: -
d_gene: TRBD1
j_gene: TRBJ2-3
v_gene: TRBV10-3
CDR3aa: CATRDRGTDTQYF
CDR3nt: TGTGCCACCCGGGACAGGGGGACAGATACGCAGTATTTT

abundance: -
d_gene: TRBD1
j_gene: TRBJ1-1
v_gene: TRBV11-3
CDR3aa: CASSLGTGENTEAFF
CDR3nt: TGTGCCAGCAGCTTGGGGACAGGCGAAAACACTGAAGCTTTCTTT

abundance: few
d_gene: -
j_gene: TRBJ1-2
v_gene: TRBV9
CDR3aa: CASSVDEVAPTILYGYTF
CDR3nt: TGTGCCAGCAGCGTGGATGAAGTGGCACCCACTATATTGTATGGCTACACCTTC

abundance: -
d_gene: -
j_gene: TRBJ2-3
v_gene: TRBV7-3
CDR3aa: CASSLAPGGTDTQYF
CDR3nt: TGTGCCAGCAGCTTAGCCCCGGGGGGCACAGATACGCAGTATTTT

abundance: -
d_gene: TRBD2
j_gene: TRBJ2-7
v_gene: TRBV29-1
CDR3aa: CSVEDRGGSYEQYF
CDR3nt: TGCAGCGTTGAAGATCGGGGGGGGTCCTACGAGCAGTACTTC

abundance: -
d_gene: -
j_gene: TRBJ2-1
v_gene: TRBV7-9
CDR3aa: CASSLGSGLRNEQFF
CDR3nt: TGTGCCAGCAGCTTAGGATCTGGACTTCGAAATGAGCAGTTCTTC

abundance: few
d_gene: -
j_gene: TRBJ1-1
v_gene: TRBV6-6
CDR3aa: CASTPVGATEAFF
CDR3nt: TGTGCCAGCACTCCCGTAGGGGCTACTGAAGCTTTCTTT

abundance: -
d_gene: -
j_gene: TRBJ1-5
v_gene: TRBV19
CDR3aa: CASSIRESNQPQHF
CDR3nt: TGTGCCAGTAGTATAAGGGAGAGCAATCAGCCCCAGCATTTT

abundance: -
d_gene: -
j_gene: TRBJ1-3
v_gene: TRBV9
CDR3aa: CASSLDGNSGNTIYF
CDR3nt: TGTGCCAGCAGCCTCGACGGGAATTCTGGAAACACCATATATTTT

abundance: -
d_gene: -
j_gene: TRBJ1-5
v_gene: TRBV4-1
CDR3aa: CASSQDLQGRGNQPQHF
CDR3nt: TGCGCCAGCAGCCAAGATCTTCAGGGCCGGGGGAATCAGCCCCAGCATTTT

abundance: -
d_gene: -
j_gene: TRBJ1-1
v_gene: TRBV7-3
CDR3aa: CASSLGENTEAFF
CDR3nt: TGTGCCAGCAGCTTGGGAGAGAACACTGAAGCTTTCTTT

abundance: -
d_gene: -
j_gene: TRBJ1-5
v_gene: TRBV7-2
CDR3aa: CASSLGSDQPQHF
CDR3nt: TGTGCCAGCAGCTTGGGGAGCGATCAGCCCCAGCATTTT

abundance: -
d_gene: -
j_gene: TRBJ1-5
v_gene: TRBV7-9
CDR3aa: CASSSSGINQPQHF
CDR3nt: TGTGCCAGCAGCTCCTCAGGAATCAATCAGCCCCAGCATTTT

abundance: -
d_gene: TRBD1
j_gene: TRBJ2-1
v_gene: TRBV19
CDR3aa: CASSIGQGDEQFF
CDR3nt: TGTGCCAGTAGTATAGGACAGGGCGATGAGCAGTTCTTC

abundance: -
d_gene: TRBD1
j_gene: TRBJ2-7
v_gene: TRBV5-1
CDR3aa: CASSEGQGPSYEQYF
CDR3nt: TGCGCCAGCAGCGAGGGACAGGGGCCTTCCTACGAGCAGTACTTC

abundance: -
d_gene: -
j_gene: TRBJ2-5
v_gene: TRBV7-2
CDR3aa: CASSPDSTSLQTQYF
CDR3nt: TGTGCCAGCAGCCCAGATTCTACTAGCCTGCAGACCCAGTACTTC

abundance: -
d_gene: -
j_gene: TRBJ1-1
v_gene: TRBV19
CDR3aa: CASSIDHGGSHTEAFF
CDR3nt: TGTGCCAGTAGTATAGATCACGGAGGGTCCCACACTGAAGCTTTCTTT

abundance: -
d_gene: TRBD2
j_gene: TRBJ2-3
v_gene: TRBV5-6
CDR3aa: CASSGGTSGPDTQYF
CDR3nt: TGTGCCAGCAGCGGCGGGACTAGCGGGCCAGATACGCAGTATTTT

abundance: -
d_gene: TRBD1
j_gene: TRBJ1-1
v_gene: TRBV27
CDR3aa: CASSLVDRGRVVTEAFF
CDR3nt: TGTGCCAGCAGTTTGGTGGACAGGGGGCGGGTTGTCACTGAAGCTTTCTTT

abundance: -
d_gene: -
j_gene: TRBJ1-1
v_gene: TRBV10-3
CDR3aa: CAISEPPVRGTEAFF
CDR3nt: TGTGCCATCAGTGAGCCCCCCGTGAGGGGGACTGAAGCTTTCTTT

abundance: once
d_gene: -
j_gene: TRBJ2-6
v_gene: TRBV27
CDR3aa: CASSSLPARAGANVLTF
CDR3nt: TGTGCCAGCAGTTCCCTCCCCGCTAGAGCTGGGGCCAACGTCCTGACTTTC

abundance: -
d_gene: -
j_gene: TRBJ1-5
v_gene: TRBV7-3
CDR3aa: CASSPGVGQPQHF
CDR3nt: TGTGCCAGCAGCCCAGGGGTAGGGCAGCCCCAGCATTTT

abundance: few
d_gene: -
j_gene: TRBJ2-7
v_gene: TRBV25-1
CDR3aa: CASSEFGGRYEQYF
CDR3nt: TGTGCCAGCAGTGAATTCGGAGGAAGGTACGAGCAGTACTTC

abundance: -
d_gene: -
j_gene: TRBJ2-2
v_gene: TRBV7-3
CDR3aa: CASSLRGGPRALNTGELFF
CDR3nt: TGTGCCAGCAGCTTAAGGGGAGGACCCCGAGCCTTGAACACCGGGGAGCTGTTTTTT

abundance: -
d_gene: TRBD2
j_gene: TRBJ2-2
v_gene: TRBV28
CDR3aa: CASSLPSGMPGELFF
CDR3nt: TGTGCCAGCAGTTTGCCTAGCGGGATGCCCGGGGAGCTGTTTTTT

abundance: -
d_gene: -
j_gene: TRBJ2-7
v_gene: TRBV4-2
CDR3aa: CASSQERSYEQYF
CDR3nt: TGTGCCAGCAGCCAAGAGCGGTCCTACGAGCAGTACTTC

abundance: once
d_gene: -
j_gene: TRBJ2-1
v_gene: TRBV5-4
CDR3aa: CAGGMGGSYNEQFF
CDR3nt: TGTGCCGGGGGCATGGGTGGGTCCTACAATGAGCAGTTCTTC

abundance: -
d_gene: TRBD2
j_gene: TRBJ2-1
v_gene: TRBV7-9
CDR3aa: CASRKAGAYNEQFF
CDR3nt: TGTGCCAGCAGAAAAGCGGGAGCTTACAATGAGCAGTTCTTC

abundance: -
d_gene: TRBD2
j_gene: TRBJ2-7
v_gene: TRBV27
CDR3aa: CASSLWASGDLREQYF
CDR3nt: TGTGCCAGCAGTTTATGGGCTAGCGGGGACCTGCGGGAGCAGTACTTC

abundance: -
d_gene: TRBD1
j_gene: TRBJ1-1
v_gene: TRBV7-2
CDR3aa: CASSRRTGVMNTEAFF
CDR3nt: TGTGCCAGCAGCCGTCGCACAGGGGTTATGAACACTGAAGCTTTCTTT

abundance: -
d_gene: TRBD2
j_gene: TRBJ2-7
v_gene: TRBV7-9
CDR3aa: CASSPGLAETYEQYF
CDR3nt: TGTGCCAGCAGCCCGGGACTAGCGGAAACCTACGAGCAGTACTTC

abundance: -
d_gene: -
j_gene: TRBJ2-7
v_gene: TRBV4-3
CDR3aa: CASSQVSHSSSYEQYF
CDR3nt: TGCGCCAGCAGCCAAGTTAGTCACTCTTCTTCCTACGAGCAGTACTTC

abundance: -
d_gene: -
j_gene: TRBJ2-1
v_gene: TRBV6-1
CDR3aa: CASSDVPEQFF
CDR3nt: TGTGCCAGCAGTGACGTCCCTGAGCAGTTCTTC

abundance: -
d_gene: TRBD1
j_gene: TRBJ2-6
v_gene: TRBV19
CDR3aa: CASSKDRDGANVLTF
CDR3nt: TGTGCCAGTAGTAAGGACAGGGACGGGGCCAACGTCCTGACTTTC

abundance: -
d_gene: -
j_gene: TRBJ1-4
v_gene: TRBV25-1
CDR3aa: CASSDPGSWQREKLFF
CDR3nt: TGTGCCAGCAGTGATCCAGGCTCCTGGCAACGTGAAAAACTGTTTTTT

abundance: -
d_gene: -
j_gene: TRBJ2-2
v_gene: TRBV4-3
CDR3aa: CASSQDAPGGRGTGELFF
CDR3nt: TGCGCCAGCAGCCAAGATGCCCCAGGGGGGCGAGGGACCGGGGAGCTGTTTTTT

abundance: -
d_gene: -
j_gene: TRBJ1-1
v_gene: TRBV14
CDR3aa: CASSPQAGRSFF
CDR3nt: TGTGCCAGCAGCCCTCAGGCAGGGAGGTCTTTCTTT

abundance: -
d_gene: TRBD1
j_gene: TRBJ2-1
v_gene: TRBV7-2
CDR3aa: CASSSPRDRGGNEQFF
CDR3nt: TGTGCCAGCAGCTCTCCTCGGGACAGGGGAGGCAATGAGCAGTTCTTC

abundance: once
d_gene: TRBD1
j_gene: TRBJ2-3
v_gene: TRBV6-1
CDR3aa: CASSGQGPDTQYF
CDR3nt: TGTGCCAGCAGCGGACAGGGGCCAGATACGCAGTATTTT

abundance: once
d_gene: -
j_gene: TRBJ2-2
v_gene: TRBV7-2
CDR3aa: CASSSKYTGELFF
CDR3nt: TGTGCCAGCAGCTCCAAATACACCGGGGAGCTGTTTTTT

abundance: -
d_gene: TRBD1
j_gene: TRBJ2-1
v_gene: TRBV29-1
CDR3aa: CSVGDRGSDEQFF
CDR3nt: TGCAGCGTTGGGGACAGGGGCAGCGATGAGCAGTTCTTC

abundance: -
d_gene: TRBD1
j_gene: TRBJ1-2
v_gene: TRBV7-8
CDR3aa: CASSVTGQGTYGYTF
CDR3nt: TGTGCCAGCAGCGTCACGGGACAGGGGACTTATGGCTACACCTTC

abundance: -
d_gene: -
j_gene: TRBJ2-1
v_gene: TRBV5-1
CDR3aa: CASSPGQTRYNEQFF
CDR3nt: TGCGCCAGCAGCCCCGGACAGACCCGGTACAATGAGCAGTTCTTC

abundance: -
d_gene: -
j_gene: TRBJ1-1
v_gene: TRBV4-1
CDR3aa: CASSQEVREDTEAFF
CDR3nt: TGCGCCAGCAGCCAAGAGGTGAGGGAAGACACTGAAGCTTTCTTT

abundance: -
d_gene: TRBD1
j_gene: TRBJ1-4
v_gene: TRBV28
CDR3aa: CASSLGGAELFF
CDR3nt: TGTGCCAGCAGTCTAGGGGGCGCGGAACTGTTTTTT

abundance: few
d_gene: -
j_gene: TRBJ1-5
v_gene: TRBV29-1
CDR3aa: CSVLEPGSNQPQHF
CDR3nt: TGCAGCGTCTTGGAACCGGGTAGCAATCAGCCCCAGCATTTT